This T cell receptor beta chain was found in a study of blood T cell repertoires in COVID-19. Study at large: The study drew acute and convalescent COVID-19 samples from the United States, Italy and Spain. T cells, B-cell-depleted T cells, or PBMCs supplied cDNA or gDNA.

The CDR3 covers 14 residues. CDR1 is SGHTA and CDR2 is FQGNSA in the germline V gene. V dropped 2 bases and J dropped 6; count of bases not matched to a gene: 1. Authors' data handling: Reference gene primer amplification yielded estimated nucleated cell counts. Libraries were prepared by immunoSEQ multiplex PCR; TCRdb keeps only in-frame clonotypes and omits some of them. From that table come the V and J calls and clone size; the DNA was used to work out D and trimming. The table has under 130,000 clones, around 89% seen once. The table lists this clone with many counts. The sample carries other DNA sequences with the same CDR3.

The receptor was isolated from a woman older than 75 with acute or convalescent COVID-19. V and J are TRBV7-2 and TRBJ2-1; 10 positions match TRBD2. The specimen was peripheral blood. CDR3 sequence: CASSLLAGVNEQFF. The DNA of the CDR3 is TGTGCCAGCAGCTTACTAGCGGGGGTCAATGAGCAGTTCTTC.